The entry that follows covers one T cell receptor beta chain sequence. Trimming left V 2 bases short and J 4 bases short, with 12 bases between. The CDR3 is 14 amino acids. Germline lookup yields CDR1 MDHEN and CDR2 SYDVKM. Generated by immunoSEQ multiplex PCR, the TCRdb table keeps only in-frame clones and is missing some. The sample comprises around 150,000 clones, approximately 80% of which are singletons, and roughly 4.3% rests with the top ten. This entry is derived from a study of T cell responses to AZD1222 COVID-19 vaccine. Source: peripheral blood, taken on day 0 of AZD1222 vaccination. This chain connects TRBV28 to TRBJ2-7; D might be TRBD1 (6 bases). The origin of this receptor is an adult in good health. DNA for the CDR3: TGTGCCAGCAGTTTACCAGGGGCTAGATACGAGCAGTACTTC. As protein: CASSLPGARYEQYF.